The rows below give T cell receptor beta chains drawn from one sample of a study of blood T cell repertoires in COVID-19. Assay: immunoSEQ multiplex PCR; the TCRdb copy retains only in-frame clones and omits some. The sample includes about 59,000 clones, 81% of them seen just once. Sample: peripheral blood. The receptors come from a woman older than 75 with active or convalescent COVID-19. The CDR3 runs from the conserved cysteine through the conserved F or W. Fields, in order: V gene, D gene, clone size, J gene, CDR3 protein, CDR3 DNA. The D gene is left open where the match is weak. The size of a clone is reported for some rows only, either as once, few or many, or as a class for expanded clones.

TRBV28	TRBD2	.	TRBJ2-3	CASSETGGSTDTQYF	TGTGCCAGCAGTGAAACGGGGGGTAGCACAGATACGCAGTATTTT
TRBV10-2	.	.	TRBJ1-5	CASNDGGNQPQHF	TGCGCCAGCAATGATGGAGGCAATCAGCCCCAGCATTTT
TRBV7-2	.	.	TRBJ1-5	CASSLRGNQPQHF	TGTGCCAGCAGCTTAAGAGGCAATCAGCCCCAGCATTTT
TRBV5-1	TRBD2	.	TRBJ2-1	CASSLGGGGGYNEQFF	TGCGCCAGCAGCTTGGGAGGCGGGGGAGGCTACAATGAGCAGTTCTTC
TRBV29-1	TRBD1	few	TRBJ1-2	CSVLTGGNYGYTF	TGCAGCGTTCTTACAGGGGGCAACTATGGCTACACCTTC
TRBV7-8	TRBD1	.	TRBJ1-2	CASSLLTGGSGYTF	TGTGCCAGCAGCTTATTAACAGGGGGCTCTGGCTACACCTTC
TRBV5-4	TRBD2	few	TRBJ2-7	CASSLPGAGASYEQYF	TGTGCCAGCAGCCTCCCTGGAGCGGGGGCCTCCTACGAGCAGTACTTC
TRBV10-3	.	.	TRBJ1-5	CAISETGGDQPQHF	TGTGCCATCAGTGAGACGGGAGGTGACCAGCCCCAGCATTTT
TRBV7-9	TRBD1	few	TRBJ1-2	CASTRTGRHGYTF	TGTGCCAGCACCAGGACAGGTCGACATGGCTACACCTTC
TRBV9	.	few	TRBJ1-1	CASSVGSRGNTEAFF	TGTGCCAGCAGCGTAGGATCCCGGGGGAACACTGAAGCTTTCTTT
TRBV10-1	TRBD2	once	TRBJ2-3	CASSLLAGGDTQYF	TGCGCCAGCAGCCTTCTAGCGGGGGGGGATACGCAGTATTTT
TRBV24-1	TRBD1	.	TRBJ2-3	CATSDYRQGTNTQYF	TGTGCCACCAGTGATTACCGACAGGGAACGAATACGCAGTATTTT
TRBV4-3	TRBD1	.	TRBJ1-2	CASSQDYGLSGQGYGYTF	TGCGCCAGCAGCCAGGATTACGGCCTCTCCGGACAGGGCTATGGCTACACCTTC
TRBV14	.	.	TRBJ2-4	CASSPPGTLKNIQYF	TGTGCCAGCAGCCCTCCCGGGACACTAAAAAACATTCAGTACTTC
TRBV5-5	.	.	TRBJ1-2	CASSLSTSNYGYTF	TGTGCCAGCAGCTTATCCACAAGTAACTATGGCTACACCTTC
TRBV5-6	.	.	TRBJ2-1	CASSVLLEQFF	TGTGCCAGCAGCGTTCTGTTGGAGCAGTTCTTC
TRBV18	.	.	TRBJ2-1	CASSPPAAGLYNEQFF	TGTGCCAGCTCACCACCCGCGGCAGGGTTATACAATGAGCAGTTCTTC
TRBV3-1/TRBV3-2	.	.	TRBJ2-7	CASSQVLVATYEQYF	TGTGCCAGCAGCCAAGTATTAGTAGCCACCTACGAGCAGTACTTC
TRBV2	TRBD2	many	TRBJ2-7	CASSAQAGGRYEQYF	TGTGCCAGCAGTGCCCAAGCGGGGGGGAGGTACGAGCAGTACTTC
TRBV11-2	TRBD2	.	TRBJ2-7	CASSPRGVDEQYF	TGTGCCAGCAGTCCTCGGGGGGTCGACGAGCAGTACTTC
TRBV18	TRBD2	.	TRBJ2-2	CASSPRTSGGPNTGELFF	TGTGCCAGCTCACCACGGACTAGCGGGGGGCCGAACACCGGGGAGCTGTTTTTT
TRBV21-1	.	.	TRBJ1-6	CASSKALGQDSPLHF	TGTGCCAGCAGCAAAGCGCTTGGACAGGATTCACCCCTCCACTTT
TRBV2	TRBD2	.	TRBJ2-4	CASTAGPSGIGAKNIQYF	TGTGCCAGCACGGCCGGCCCTAGCGGAATTGGAGCCAAAAACATTCAGTACTTC
TRBV15	.	.	TRBJ1-2	CATSRPSRGYGYTF	TGTGCCACCAGCAGACCGTCCAGGGGTTATGGCTACACCTTC
TRBV18	.	.	TRBJ2-1	CASSPQTGILVNEQFF	TGTGCCAGCTCACCACAGACAGGTATTCTGGTCAATGAGCAGTTCTTC
TRBV4-1	TRBD1	.	TRBJ1-2	CASSQELQGHGYTF	TGCGCCAGCAGCCAAGAATTACAGGGGCATGGCTACACCTTC
TRBV4-3	.	.	TRBJ2-3	CASSQDEGGTQYF	TGCGCCAGCAGCCAAGATGAAGGGGGTACGCAGTATTTT
TRBV11-2	TRBD1	.	TRBJ1-1	CASTSGQPTEAFF	TGTGCCAGCACATCGGGACAGCCCACTGAAGCTTTCTTT
TRBV21-1	.	.	TRBJ2-5	CASSKQRSRRQETQYF	TGTGCCAGCAGCAAACAGAGGTCCCGAAGACAAGAGACCCAGTACTTC
TRBV19	.	.	TRBJ1-1	CASSIDRVSEAFF	TGTGCCAGTAGTATAGACAGGGTTTCTGAAGCTTTCTTT
TRBV2	.	.	TRBJ2-7	CASSPRRDAYEQYF	TGTGCCAGCTCGCCCCGGAGGGACGCCTACGAGCAGTACTTC
TRBV6-2/TRBV6-3	TRBD2	few	TRBJ2-2	CASNPGLASGELFF	TGTGCCAGCAACCCGGGACTAGCTTCCGGGGAGCTGTTTTTT
TRBV10-3	.	few	TRBJ1-1	CAIQKEGTEAFF	TGTGCCATACAAAAAGAGGGCACTGAAGCTTTCTTT
TRBV9	.	.	TRBJ2-1	CASGGTSSYNEQFF	TGTGCCAGCGGGGGGACGAGCTCCTACAATGAGCAGTTCTTC
TRBV16	TRBD2	.	TRBJ2-7	CASSPERGNEQYF	TGTGCCAGCAGCCCCGAGCGGGGAAACGAGCAGTACTTC
TRBV15	.	few	TRBJ1-2	CATTRTGGIYGYTF	TGTGCCACCACCCGAACGGGGGGTATCTATGGCTACACCTTC
TRBV4-2	.	.	TRBJ1-1	CASSQNFPGNTEAFF	TGTGCCAGCAGCCAAAATTTCCCGGGGAACACTGAAGCTTTCTTT
TRBV7-9	TRBD1	.	TRBJ1-1	CASSVQGDVTEAFF	TGTGCCAGCAGCGTCCAGGGGGACGTCACTGAAGCTTTCTTT
TRBV28	TRBD1	.	TRBJ1-2	CASRVGGENYGYTF	TGTGCCAGCAGAGTAGGGGGCGAGAACTATGGCTACACCTTC
TRBV24-1	TRBD2	few	TRBJ2-2	CATSAPRGGDGTGELFF	TGTGCCACCAGTGCCCCGCGGGGGGGCGACGGCACCGGGGAGCTGTTTTTT
TRBV19	TRBD1	.	TRBJ2-3	CASSIVGQGTTDTQYF	TGTGCCAGTAGTATAGTAGGACAGGGAACCACAGATACGCAGTATTTT
TRBV6-5	TRBD1	.	TRBJ2-5	CASSNTQGAWETQYF	TGTGCCAGCAGTAACACACAGGGGGCTTGGGAGACCCAGTACTTC
TRBV7-8	TRBD1	.	TRBJ1-2	CASSQQGLGYTF	TGTGCCAGCAGCCAACAGGGGCTTGGCTACACCTTC
TRBV6-5	.	.	TRBJ1-1	CASSYDNHEHPFF	TGTGCCAGCAGTTACGATAACCATGAACACCCTTTCTTT
TRBV2	.	medium-sized	TRBJ1-5	CASKQDNQPQHF	TGTGCCAGCAAGCAGGACAATCAGCCCCAGCATTTT
TRBV5-1	TRBD2	.	TRBJ2-1	CASSSAGTSGWNEQFF	TGCGCCAGCAGCTCCGCCGGGACTAGCGGATGGAATGAGCAGTTCTTC
TRBV6-2/TRBV6-3	.	.	TRBJ1-1	CASSYSGGYTEAFF	TGTGCCAGCAGTTACTCCGGGGGTTACACTGAAGCTTTCTTT
TRBV24-1	TRBD2	.	TRBJ2-1	CATSDFSGGADNNEQFF	TGTGCCACCAGTGATTTCTCCGGGGGGGCCGATAACAATGAGCAGTTCTTC
TRBV2	.	.	TRBJ1-1	CASSHRVPEAFF	TGTGCCAGCAGTCACAGGGTTCCTGAAGCTTTCTTT